This is a list of T cell receptor beta chains from one sample in a study of blood T cell repertoires in COVID-19. The protocol was immunoSEQ multiplex PCR, while the TCRdb copy is restricted to in-frame clones and leaves out a portion. The data hold roughly 150,000 clones, with 88% observed a single time. Sequenced sample: peripheral blood. Receptor source: a human donor in a cohort sampled during active COVID-19. Each CDR3 is given with its conserved first and last residue. A D gene is named only where the DNA matches it firmly. Clone size appears in some rows only: once, few, many, or a class for an expanded clone.

CDR3 protein: CASSIAEGRGAYEQYF; CDR3 DNA: TGTGCCAGTAGTATAGCGGAGGGCAGGGGGGCCTACGAGCAGTACTTC; clone size: -; D gene: -; J gene: TRBJ2-7; V gene: TRBV19
CDR3 protein: CASSDGTGGEKLFF; CDR3 DNA: TGTGCCAGCAGCGATGGAACAGGGGGTGAAAAACTGTTTTTT; clone size: -; D gene: TRBD1; J gene: TRBJ1-4; V gene: TRBV9
CDR3 protein: CASSLAPGVVKNYGYTF; CDR3 DNA: TGTGCCAGCAGCTTAGCGCCAGGGGTGGTAAAAAACTATGGCTACACCTTC; clone size: -; D gene: -; J gene: TRBJ1-2; V gene: TRBV7-2
CDR3 protein: CASSFSRVGNEQFF; CDR3 DNA: TGTGCCAGCAGCTTCAGCAGGGTAGGGAATGAGCAGTTCTTC; clone size: -; D gene: -; J gene: TRBJ2-1; V gene: TRBV5-6
CDR3 protein: CATSRAGTGVFEAFF; CDR3 DNA: TGTGCCACCAGCAGAGCCGGGACAGGGGTCTTTGAAGCTTTCTTT; clone size: -; D gene: TRBD1; J gene: TRBJ1-1; V gene: TRBV15
CDR3 protein: CASSERSGRSTNYGYTF; CDR3 DNA: TGTGCCAGCAGTGAAAGAAGCGGAAGATCTACTAACTATGGCTACACCTTC; clone size: -; D gene: -; J gene: TRBJ1-2; V gene: TRBV2
CDR3 protein: CASSLAGGPGNEQFF; CDR3 DNA: TGTGCCAGCAGTTTAGCGGGGGGGCCGGGAAATGAGCAGTTCTTC; clone size: -; D gene: TRBD2; J gene: TRBJ2-1; V gene: TRBV6-5
CDR3 protein: CASSLMAGARGYTF; CDR3 DNA: TGTGCCAGCAGCCTGATGGCGGGGGCGCGGGGCTACACCTTC; clone size: -; D gene: -; J gene: TRBJ1-2; V gene: TRBV3-1/TRBV3-2
CDR3 protein: CSVMGTGSTDTQYF; CDR3 DNA: TGCAGCGTAATGGGGACAGGGAGCACAGATACGCAGTATTTT; clone size: -; D gene: TRBD1; J gene: TRBJ2-3; V gene: TRBV29-1
CDR3 protein: CASSSSYGDTIYF; CDR3 DNA: TGTGCCAGCAGCTCCTCCTACGGGGACACCATATATTTT; clone size: -; D gene: -; J gene: TRBJ1-3; V gene: TRBV7-2
CDR3 protein: CASSSGAPPGNSPLHF; CDR3 DNA: TGTGCCAGCAGTTCGGGAGCCCCTCCGGGTAATTCACCCCTCCACTTT; clone size: few; D gene: -; J gene: TRBJ1-6; V gene: TRBV6-5
CDR3 protein: CASSQGAAGQTQYF; CDR3 DNA: TGCGCCAGCAGCCAAGGGGCGGCGGGGCAGACCCAGTACTTC; clone size: -; D gene: -; J gene: TRBJ2-5; V gene: TRBV4-1
CDR3 protein: CASSLSRGTPYEQYF; CDR3 DNA: TGTGCCAGCAGCTTGAGCAGGGGTACCCCCTACGAGCAGTACTTC; clone size: few; D gene: -; J gene: TRBJ2-7; V gene: TRBV7-2
CDR3 protein: CASSLFYGYTF; CDR3 DNA: TGTGCCAGCAGTCTATTCTATGGCTACACCTTC; clone size: once; D gene: -; J gene: TRBJ1-2; V gene: TRBV6-2/TRBV6-3
CDR3 protein: CASSWGQKNTEAFF; CDR3 DNA: TGTGCCAGCAGCTGGGGACAGAAGAACACTGAAGCTTTCTTT; clone size: -; D gene: TRBD1; J gene: TRBJ1-1; V gene: TRBV5-5
CDR3 protein: CASSSTGGRQPQHF; CDR3 DNA: TGTGCCAGCAGTTCGACAGGGGGCAGGCAGCCCCAGCATTTT; clone size: -; D gene: TRBD1; J gene: TRBJ1-5; V gene: TRBV6-5
CDR3 protein: CASSTLGSGNGYTF; CDR3 DNA: TGTGCCAGCTCTACACTTGGCTCGGGGAATGGCTACACCTTC; clone size: -; D gene: -; J gene: TRBJ1-2; V gene: TRBV25-1
CDR3 protein: CASSISLSSYNSPLHF; CDR3 DNA: TGTGCCAGTAGTATTTCGTTGAGCTCCTATAATTCACCCCTCCACTTT; clone size: -; D gene: -; J gene: TRBJ1-6; V gene: TRBV19
CDR3 protein: CAWSVGGRGGYTF; CDR3 DNA: TGTGCCTGGAGTGTGGGAGGGCGTGGTGGCTACACCTTC; clone size: -; D gene: -; J gene: TRBJ1-2; V gene: TRBV30
CDR3 protein: CASSEVAVPSYEQYF; CDR3 DNA: TGTGCCAGCAGTGAAGTCGCGGTCCCTTCCTACGAGCAGTACTTC; clone size: -; D gene: -; J gene: TRBJ2-7; V gene: TRBV2